These T cell receptor beta chains were read from a single sample in a study of CD8+ T cells in alopecia areata. Sequencing was performed with immunoSEQ multiplex PCR; in TCRdb, only in-frame clones are kept and a portion is missing. Of some 220,000 clones in the sample, under 60% were seen once. This sample comprised CD4+ T cells sorted from blood, obtained at week 4, from a patient treated with tofacitinib. The receptors shown here come from a human donor with alopecia areata. The CDR3 runs from the conserved cysteine through the conserved F or W. D genes are given only for firm matches. Rows may omit the clone size; those that give it use once, few, many or a size class.

d_call,clone_size,v_call,j_call,cdr3_aa,cdr3_nt
.,few,TRBV20-1,TRBJ2-7,CSARDLYEQYF,TGCAGTGCTAGAGATCTCTATGAGCAGTACTTC
TRBD1,.,TRBV10-3,TRBJ2-7,CAISPRPDRDTYEQYF,TGTGCCATCAGTCCGCGGCCGGACAGGGACACCTACGAGCAGTACTTC
.,.,TRBV10-3,TRBJ2-5,CAIRQDGQETQYF,TGTGCCATCAGACAGGACGGGCAAGAGACCCAGTACTTC
TRBD1,.,TRBV29-1,TRBJ2-7,CSVCKFGTGSYEQYF,TGCAGCGTTTGTAAATTCGGGACAGGCTCCTACGAGCAGTACTTC
.,once,TRBV30,TRBJ1-2,CAWSGIGYTF,TGTGCCTGGAGTGGGATTGGCTACACCTTC
.,.,TRBV6-5,TRBJ1-4,CASSYSPERDEKLFF,TGTGCCAGCAGTTACTCCCCCGAAAGGGACGAAAAACTGTTTTTT
.,.,TRBV6-4,TRBJ2-3,CASKQGTSTDTQYF,TGTGCCAGCAAGCAGGGAACTAGCACAGATACGCAGTATTTT
.,.,TRBV30,TRBJ1-6,CAWREAGNSPLHF,TGTGCCTGGAGGGAGGCAGGTAATTCACCCCTCCACTTT
.,.,TRBV18,TRBJ2-3,CASSPSGVGDTQYF,TGTGCCAGCTCACCTTCCGGGGTCGGAGATACGCAGTATTTT
.,.,TRBV15,TRBJ1-2,CATSLGEGYGYTF,TGTGCCACCAGCCTTGGGGAGGGCTATGGCTACACCTTC
.,.,TRBV11-3,TRBJ2-3,CASSLGGAATQYF,TGTGCCAGCAGCTTAGGGGGGGCCGCTACGCAGTATTTT
.,.,TRBV27,TRBJ2-2,CASKVQGRVAGELFF,TGTGCCAGCAAGGTGCAGGGCAGGGTAGCCGGGGAGCTGTTTTTT
.,once,TRBV18,TRBJ1-1,CASSPQKTANTEAFF,TGTGCCAGCTCACCACAAAAGACAGCGAACACTGAAGCTTTCTTT
.,.,TRBV7-2,TRBJ1-1,CASSFFPGTLNTEAFF,TGTGCCAGCAGCTTTTTCCCCGGGACGCTAAACACTGAAGCTTTCTTT
TRBD1,.,TRBV9,TRBJ1-2,CASSVEGRGRGSYTF,TGTGCCAGCAGCGTAGAAGGCAGGGGGAGAGGGAGCTACACCTTC
.,few,TRBV28,TRBJ1-2,CASSRTGSNYGYTF,TGTGCCAGCAGCCGTACAGGTTCGAACTATGGCTACACCTTC